This TCR beta chain was recovered during a study of blood T cell repertoires in COVID-19. Study-wide context: PBMCs, B-cell-depleted T cells, or T cells provided the cDNA or gDNA that made up the material.

Trimming removed 4 bases from V and 0 bases from J; junction bases left unmatched: 3. The CDR3 runs 15 residues. The germline gives CDR1 WSHSY, CDR2 SAAADI. Sequenced by immunoSEQ multiplex PCR; TCRdb stores in-frame clones only, minus some. Here the sample spans about 240,000 clones, 65% to 90% being singletons. Sequenced input: peripheral blood. The receptor's source is a man aged 45-60 years with COVID-19, enrolled during active disease. The rearrangement links TRBV10-2 to TRBJ2-3, with 8 bases fitting TRBD2. CDR3 loop: CASSVRTSSTDTQYF. Here the CDR3 DNA reads TGCGCCAGCAGTGTTCGGACTAGCAGCACAGATACGCAGTATTTT.